These 16 T cell receptor beta chains were all obtained from the same sample, sequenced in a study of control samples from healthy donors and cancer patients. The data were produced by immunoSEQ multiplex PCR, yet TCRdb's version contains in-frame clones alone and is incomplete. The top ten hold 1.3% to 1.5% of the sample, which has about 170,000 clones, around 94% seen once. Sample: blood. The receptors shown here come from a woman aged 18-30 years in good health.

This chain connects TRBV7-2 to TRBJ1-1; D not certain. Trimming removed 10 bases at V and 2 bases at J, with 14 bases between. The CDR3 contains 13 residues. Germline V gene lookup returns CDR1 SGHTA and CDR2 FQGNSA. Written as DNA, the CDR3 is TGTGCCATACGGAGCCAGGTCAACACTGAAGCTTTCTTT. Its protein product is CAIRSQVNTEAFF.

This chain joins TRBV5-1 and TRBJ1-2; TRBD1 is a possible D gene (6 bases). This CDR3 region has 13 residues. The ends were cut back, 4 bases at V and 3 bases at J, with 10 bases in the middle. Germline loops: CDR1 SGHRS, CDR2 YFSETQ. The CDR3 region is CASSVQGDYGYTF. Written as DNA, the CDR3 is TGCGCCAGCAGCGTACAGGGTGACTATGGCTACACCTTC.

This chain uses TRBV5-4 with TRBJ2-7; TRBD2 might be the D (6 bases). CDR1 and CDR2 (germline): SGHNT, YYREEE (reference sequence). The CDR3 covers 16 residues. V gave up 5 bases and J gave up 4 bases, with 22 bases separating them. CDR3: CASSLVGRELPYEQYF. CDR3 sequence (DNA): TGTGCCAGCAGTCTAGTTGGTCGGGAGTTACCTTACGAGCAGTACTTC.

The J gene is TRBJ2-7, the V gene TRBV27; a possible D gene is TRBD1 (6 bases). Germline lookup yields CDR1 MNHEY and CDR2 SMNVEV (reference sequence). This CDR3 is built from 14 residues. Trimming cost V 1 base and J 6 bases, with 13 bases left between them. CDR3 loop: CASSLWSTGSEQYF. The CDR3 region has the DNA TGTGCCAGCAGTTTATGGTCTACAGGGAGCGAGCAGTACTTC.

The chain recombines TRBV11-2 with TRBJ1-1; D gene ambiguous. The ends were cut back, 5 bases at V and 5 bases at J, with 9 bases in the middle. The germline V gene has CDR1 SGHAT and CDR2 FQNNGV. The CDR3 length is 12 residues. CDR3 nucleotide sequence: TGTGCCAGCAGCCTAAGTGGAACTGAAGCTTTCTTT. As protein: CASSLSGTEAFF.

The V call is TRBV29-1, the J call TRBJ2-3; D unclear. The germline V and J ends were trimmed by 2 bases and 5 bases, with 11 bases remaining between them. The CDR3 is 13 residues long. Germline values: CDR1 SQVTM, CDR2 ANQGSEA. The CDR3: CSVEPTFRDTQYF. The CDR3 DNA reads TGCAGCGTTGAACCCACCTTTCGAGATACGCAGTATTTT.

The chain links TRBV28 to TRBJ1-4; unclear D gene. The CDR3 has 15 amino acids. Germline V gene lookup returns CDR1 MDHEN and CDR2 SYDVKM. Deletions cut 3 bases from V and 7 bases from J, with 15 bases between. In DNA form, the CDR3 reads TGTGCCAGCAGTTTCCGGGAGGGCCGGGGTGAAAAACTGTTTTTT. Amino acids: CASSFREGRGEKLFF.

The chain employs TRBV4-1 and TRBJ2-1, with TRBD2 as a possible D gene (5 bases). The CDR3 consists of 14 residues. In germline, CDR1 is MGHRA, CDR2 YSYEKL. Trimming shortened V by 0 bases and J by 8 bases, and 11 bases separated the two germline ends. The CDR3 is CASSQDPTRDEQFF. The CDR3 DNA sequence: TGCGCCAGCAGCCAAGATCCAACTAGGGATGAGCAGTTCTTC.

The genes are TRBV15 and TRBJ1-4, with D possibly being TRBD1 (5 bases). Germline values: CDR1 LNHNV, CDR2 YYDKDF (reference sequence). V was trimmed by 2 bases and J by 8 bases, leaving 9 bases between them. The CDR3 length is 13 residues. The CDR3 sequence: CATSRQGTEKLFF. The CDR3 nucleotides read TGTGCCACCAGCAGACAAGGGACGGAAAAACTGTTTTTT.

The chain uses TRBV10-3 and TRBJ1-1; D ambiguous. Germline V lookup: CDR1 ENHRY, CDR2 SYGVKD. The CDR3 spans 13 residues. The V end was cut by 7 bases, the J end by 1 base, with 10 bases between. The CDR3 DNA sequence: TGTGCCATCAAAAGACCCCCGAACACTGAAGCTTTCTTT. It encodes CAIKRPPNTEAFF.

CDR3 loop: CATSSGYFEKLFF. For the CDR3, the DNA is TGTGCCACCAGCTCCGGGTATTTCGAAAAACTGTTTTTT. J is TRBJ1-4 and V is TRBV24-1; the D is unclear. Germline V CDR1 and CDR2: KGHDR, SFDVKD. V lost 7 bases to trimming and J lost 8 bases, with 13 bases between them. This CDR3 comprises 13 residues.

The genes are TRBV5-1 and TRBJ2-7; 11 bases line up with TRBD1. The CDR3 runs to 15 residues. Trimming cost V 4 bases and J 6 bases; bases outside gene matches: 9. The germline gives CDR1 SGHRS, CDR2 YFSETQ. In DNA form, the CDR3 reads TGCGCCAGCAGCGGGGGGACAGGGGGTAGGGGCGAGCAGTACTTC. This encodes CASSGGTGGRGEQYF. The entire variable domain, with the rest obtained from reference TRBV5-1 and TRBJ2-7, is as follows: KAGVTQTPRYLIKTRGQQVTLSCSPISGHRSVSWYQQTPGQGLQFLFEYFSETQRNKGNFPGRFSGRQFSNSRSEMNVSTLELGDSALYLCASSGGTGGRGEQYFGPGTRLTVT.

The DNA for the CDR3 is TGTGCCAGCAGTCGGGGACAGCCCTACGAGCAGTACTTC. Its translation: CASSRGQPYEQYF. The chain joins TRBV6-2 or TRBV6-3 to TRBJ2-7; 7 bases are shared with TRBD1. The V segment lost 5 bases and the J segment 2 bases; nucleotides outside the gene matches: 3. The CDR3 contains 13 residues. CDR1 and CDR2 (germline): MNHEY, SVGEGT.

The chain recombines TRBV5-4 with TRBJ1-2, with 7 bases fitting TRBD1. After removal of 4 bases from V and 2 bases from J, the junction contained 8 bases not matched to a gene. The CDR3 contains 15 residues. From germline, CDR1 is SGHNT and CDR2 YYREEE (reference sequence). CDR3 protein: CASSRFMTGNYGYTF. CDR3 coding DNA: TGTGCCAGCAGCCGATTTATGACAGGGAACTATGGCTACACCTTC.

The rearrangement links TRBV7-2 to TRBJ1-2; D gene unclear. The CDR3 spans 14 residues. Between the trimmed V and J ends, which lost 2 bases and 3 bases, there was a span of 10 bases. CDR1 is SGHTA and CDR2 is FQGNSA in the germline V gene. This CDR3 is CASSLNKGDYGYTF. CDR3 coding DNA: TGTGCCAGCAGCTTAAATAAGGGCGACTATGGCTACACCTTC.

The chain recombines TRBV5-6 with TRBJ1-5, with a possible D match to TRBD1 (5 bases). CDR1 is SGHDT and CDR2 is YYEEEE in the germline V gene. Trimming cost V 2 bases and J 0 bases, with 9 bases left between them. The CDR3 is made up of 15 amino acids. The CDR3 sequence: CASSFWGYSNQPQHF. The CDR3 DNA reads TGTGCCAGCAGCTTTTGGGGGTATAGCAATCAGCCCCAGCATTTT.